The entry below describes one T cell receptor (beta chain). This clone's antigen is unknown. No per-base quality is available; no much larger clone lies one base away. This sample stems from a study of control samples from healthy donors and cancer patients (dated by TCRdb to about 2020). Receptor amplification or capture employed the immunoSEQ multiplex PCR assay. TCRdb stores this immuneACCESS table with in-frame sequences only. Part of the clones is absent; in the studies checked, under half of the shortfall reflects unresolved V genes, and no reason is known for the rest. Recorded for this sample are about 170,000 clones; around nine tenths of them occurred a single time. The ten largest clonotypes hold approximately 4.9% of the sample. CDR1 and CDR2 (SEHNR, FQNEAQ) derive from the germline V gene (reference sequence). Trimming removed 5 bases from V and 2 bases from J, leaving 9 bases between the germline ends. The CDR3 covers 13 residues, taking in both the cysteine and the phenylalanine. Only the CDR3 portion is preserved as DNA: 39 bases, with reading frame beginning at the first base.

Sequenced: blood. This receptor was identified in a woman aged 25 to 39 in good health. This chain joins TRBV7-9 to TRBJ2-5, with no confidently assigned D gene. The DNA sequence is TGTGCCAGCAGCGAGACCCTACAAGAGACCCAGTACTTC. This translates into CASSETLQETQYF.